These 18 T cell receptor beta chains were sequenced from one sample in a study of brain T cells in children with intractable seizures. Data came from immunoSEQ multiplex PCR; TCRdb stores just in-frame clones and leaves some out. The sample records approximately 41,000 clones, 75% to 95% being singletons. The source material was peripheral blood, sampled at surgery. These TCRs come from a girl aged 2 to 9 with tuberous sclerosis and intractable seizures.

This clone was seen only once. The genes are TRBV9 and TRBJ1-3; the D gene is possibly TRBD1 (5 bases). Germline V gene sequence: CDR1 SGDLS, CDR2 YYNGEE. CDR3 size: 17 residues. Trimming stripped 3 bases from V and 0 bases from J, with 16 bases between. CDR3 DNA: TGTGCCAGCAGCGGACCGGGACCTGCGAGCTCTGGAAACACCATATATTTT. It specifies CASSGPGPASSGNTIYF. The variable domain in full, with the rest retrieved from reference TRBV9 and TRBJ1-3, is DSGVTQTPKHLITATGQRVTLRCSPRSGDLSVYWYQQSLDQGLQFLIQYYNGEERAKGNILERFSAQQFPDLHSELNLSSLELGDSALYFCASSGPGPASSGNTIYFGEGSWLTVV.

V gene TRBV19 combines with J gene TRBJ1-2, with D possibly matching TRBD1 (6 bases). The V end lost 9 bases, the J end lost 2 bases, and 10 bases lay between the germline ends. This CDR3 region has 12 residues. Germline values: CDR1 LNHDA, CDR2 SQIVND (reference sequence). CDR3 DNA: TGTGCCAGGTACAGGGAGAACTATGGCTACACCTTC. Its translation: CARYRENYGYTF.

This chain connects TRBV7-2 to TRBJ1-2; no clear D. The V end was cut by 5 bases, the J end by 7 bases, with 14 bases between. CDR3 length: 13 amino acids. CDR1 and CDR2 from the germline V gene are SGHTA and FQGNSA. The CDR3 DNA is TGTGCCAGCAGCCCCAATGGGGTAGGTGGCTACACCTTC. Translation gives CASSPNGVGGYTF.

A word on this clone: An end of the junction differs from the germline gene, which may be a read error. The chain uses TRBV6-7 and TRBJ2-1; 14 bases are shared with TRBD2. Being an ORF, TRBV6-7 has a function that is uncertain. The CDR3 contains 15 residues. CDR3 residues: CASSYGLAGGIGLIF. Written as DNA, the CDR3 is TGTGCCAGCAGTTACGGACTAGCGGGGGGAATTGGGCTGATCTTC.

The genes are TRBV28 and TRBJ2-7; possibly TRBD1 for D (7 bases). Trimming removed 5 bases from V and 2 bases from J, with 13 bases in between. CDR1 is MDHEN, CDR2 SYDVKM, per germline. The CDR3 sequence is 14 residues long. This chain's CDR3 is CASSLAGGPYEQYF. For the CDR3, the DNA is TGTGCCAGCAGTCTCGCAGGGGGGCCCTACGAGCAGTACTTC.

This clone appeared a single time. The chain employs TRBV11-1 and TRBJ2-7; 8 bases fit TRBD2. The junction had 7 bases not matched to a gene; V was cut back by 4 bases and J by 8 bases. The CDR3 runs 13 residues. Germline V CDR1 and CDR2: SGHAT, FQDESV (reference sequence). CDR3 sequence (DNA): TGTGCCAGCAGCTACCCCGGGGGGGGGAAGCAGTACTTC. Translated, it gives CASSYPGGGKQYF.

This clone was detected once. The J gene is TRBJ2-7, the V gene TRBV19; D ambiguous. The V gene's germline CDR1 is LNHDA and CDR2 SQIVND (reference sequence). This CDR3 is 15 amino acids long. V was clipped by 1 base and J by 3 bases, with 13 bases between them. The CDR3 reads CASSIALSHHYEQYV. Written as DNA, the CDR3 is TGTGCCAGTAGTATAGCGCTGAGTCACCACTACGAGCAGTACGTC.

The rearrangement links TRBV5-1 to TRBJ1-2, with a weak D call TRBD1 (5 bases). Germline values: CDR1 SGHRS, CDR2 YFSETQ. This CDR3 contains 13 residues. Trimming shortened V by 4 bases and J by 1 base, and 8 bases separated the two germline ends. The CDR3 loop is CASSAGLNYGYTF. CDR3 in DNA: TGCGCCAGCAGCGCGGGGCTTAACTATGGCTACACCTTC.

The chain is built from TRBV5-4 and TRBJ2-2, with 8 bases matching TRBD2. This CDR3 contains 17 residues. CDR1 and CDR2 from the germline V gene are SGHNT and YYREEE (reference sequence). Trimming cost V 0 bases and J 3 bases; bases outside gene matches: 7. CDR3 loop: CASSLAGGGTYTGELFF. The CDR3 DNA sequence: TGTGCCAGCAGCTTGGCCGGCGGGGGGACCTACACCGGGGAGCTGTTTTTT. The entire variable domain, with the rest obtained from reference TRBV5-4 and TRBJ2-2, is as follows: ETGVTQSPTHLIKTRGQQVTLRCSSQSGHNTVSWYQQALGQGPQFIFQYYREEENGRGNFPPRFSGLQFPNYSSELNVNALELDDSALYLCASSLAGGGTYTGELFFGEGSRLTVL.

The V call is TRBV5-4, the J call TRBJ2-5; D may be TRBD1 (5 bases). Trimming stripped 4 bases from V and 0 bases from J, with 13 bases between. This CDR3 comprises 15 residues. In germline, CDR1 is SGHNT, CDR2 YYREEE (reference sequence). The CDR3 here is CASSPTPTDQETQYF. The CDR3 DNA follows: TGTGCCAGCAGCCCAACACCGACAGACCAAGAGACCCAGTACTTC.

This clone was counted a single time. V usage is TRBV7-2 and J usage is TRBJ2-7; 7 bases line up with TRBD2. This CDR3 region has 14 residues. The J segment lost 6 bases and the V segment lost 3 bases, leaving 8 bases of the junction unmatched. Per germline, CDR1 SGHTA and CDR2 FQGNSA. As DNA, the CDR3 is TGTGCCAGCAGCTTCGCTAGCGGAATGTCCGAGCAGTACTTC. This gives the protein CASSFASGMSEQYF.

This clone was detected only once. CDR3 amino acids: CASSSSGETQYF. The CDR3 DNA follows: TGTGCCAGCAGCTCATCCGGCGAGACCCAGTACTTC. The gene calls are TRBV3-1 (or the pseudogene TRBV3-2) and TRBJ2-5; D is unclear. CDR1 LGHDT and CDR2 YNNKEL come from the germline V gene (reference sequence). Between the trimmed V and J ends, which lost 5 bases and 5 bases, there was a span of 9 bases. This CDR3 contains 12 residues.

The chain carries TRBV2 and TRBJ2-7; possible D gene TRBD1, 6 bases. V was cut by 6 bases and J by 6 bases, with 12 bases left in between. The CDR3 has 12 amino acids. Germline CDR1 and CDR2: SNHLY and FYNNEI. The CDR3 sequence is CASRLTGPEQYV. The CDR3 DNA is TGTGCCAGCAGATTAACAGGGCCCGAGCAGTACGTC.

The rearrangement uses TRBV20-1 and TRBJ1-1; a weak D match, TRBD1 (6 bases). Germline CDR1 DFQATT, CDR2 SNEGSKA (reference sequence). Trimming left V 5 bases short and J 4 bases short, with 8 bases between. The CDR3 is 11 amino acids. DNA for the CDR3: TGCAGTGCTGGACAGACCACTGAAGCTTTCTTT. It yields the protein CSAGQTTEAFF.

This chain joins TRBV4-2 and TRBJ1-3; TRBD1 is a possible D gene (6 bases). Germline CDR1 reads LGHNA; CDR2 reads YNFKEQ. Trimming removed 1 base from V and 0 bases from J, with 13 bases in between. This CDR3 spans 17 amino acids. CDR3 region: CASSQGRQGSSGNTIYF. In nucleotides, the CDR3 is TGTGCCAGCAGCCAAGGCCGGCAGGGGAGCTCTGGAAACACCATATATTTT.

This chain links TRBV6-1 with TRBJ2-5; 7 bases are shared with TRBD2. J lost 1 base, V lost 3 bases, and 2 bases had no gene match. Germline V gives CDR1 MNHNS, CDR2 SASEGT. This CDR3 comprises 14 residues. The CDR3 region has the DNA TGTGCCAGCAGTGAGGGGGGGGGCCAAGAGACCCAGTACTTC. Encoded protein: CASSEGGGQETQYF.

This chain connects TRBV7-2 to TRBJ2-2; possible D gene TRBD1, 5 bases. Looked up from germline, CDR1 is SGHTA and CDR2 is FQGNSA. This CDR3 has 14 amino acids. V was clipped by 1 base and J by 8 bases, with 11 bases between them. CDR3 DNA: TGTGCCAGCAGCTTAGGGGGCAGGGCTGGGGAGCTGTTTTTT. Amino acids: CASSLGGRAGELFF.

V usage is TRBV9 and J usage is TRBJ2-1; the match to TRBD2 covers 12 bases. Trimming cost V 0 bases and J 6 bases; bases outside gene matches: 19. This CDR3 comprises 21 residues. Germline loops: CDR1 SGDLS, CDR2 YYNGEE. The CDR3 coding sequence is TGTGCCAGCAGCGTAGAGAGTCACCCCCCGGGACTAGCGGGCGACGGCAATGAGCAGTTCTTC. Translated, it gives CASSVESHPPGLAGDGNEQFF. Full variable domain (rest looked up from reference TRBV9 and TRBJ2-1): DSGVTQTPKHLITATGQRVTLRCSPRSGDLSVYWYQQSLDQGLQFLIQYYNGEERAKGNILERFSAQQFPDLHSELNLSSLELGDSALYFCASSVESHPPGLAGDGNEQFFGPGTRLTVL.